This passage covers 4 T cell receptor beta chains from one sample sequenced in a study of blood T cell repertoires in COVID-19. Sequencing used immunoSEQ multiplex PCR; TCRdb keeps in-frame clones, though not all of them. This table has around 380,000 clones, approximately 80% appearing once. Input material: peripheral blood. The receptors were sampled from a human donor with acute or convalescent COVID-19. The donor label of this sample is uncertain.

V gene TRBV6-2 or TRBV6-3 combines with J gene TRBJ1-1, with D possibly being TRBD1 (6 bases). This CDR3 comprises 15 residues. Per the germline V gene, CDR1 is MNHEY and CDR2 is SVGEGT. V lost 5 bases to trimming and J lost 5 bases, with 18 bases between them. Here the CDR3 DNA reads TGTGCCAGCAGTAAATGGGACACCTGGGGGACTGAAGCTTTCTTT. Residues: CASSKWDTWGTEAFF.

CDR3 sequence reads: CASSEEGLATYNEQFF. The CDR3 coding sequence is TGTGCCAGCAGTGAAGAAGGATTAGCCACCTACAATGAGCAGTTCTTC. V usage is TRBV2 and J usage is TRBJ2-1; D is unclear. Germline CDR1 and CDR2: SNHLY and FYNNEI. V was clipped by 1 base and J by 2 bases, with 12 bases between them. This CDR3 comprises 16 residues.

The V call is TRBV5-1, the J call TRBJ1-5, with TRBD1 matching over 7 bases. The ends lost 0 bases at V and 3 bases at J; junction bases unmatched: 6. Germline V gene data show CDR1 as SGHRS and CDR2 as YFSETQ. The CDR3 length is 16 residues. The CDR3 here is CASSLDGTVNNQPQHF. Here the CDR3 DNA reads TGCGCCAGCAGCTTGGACGGGACAGTGAACAATCAGCCCCAGCATTTT.

The chain carries TRBV5-1 and TRBJ2-3; unclear D gene. Trimming took 2 bases from V and 1 from J, leaving 11 bases between them. The CDR3 is made up of 15 amino acids. The germline CDR1 and CDR2 sequences are SGHRS and YFSETQ. The CDR3 coding sequence is TGCGCCAGCAGCTTTGACGGGTATGGCACAGATACGCAGTATTTT. The encoded protein is CASSFDGYGTDTQYF.